This T cell receptor (beta chain) originates from a study of blood T cell repertoires in COVID-19. The germline V gene encodes CDR1 MNHEY and CDR2 SVGAGI. This CDR3 is 15 amino acids long. Trimming took 0 bases from V and 5 from J, leaving 12 bases between them. Some clones are missing from TCRdb's copy, which holds only in-frame ones; the method was immunoSEQ multiplex PCR. There are a few hundred thousand clones in the sample; approximately 85% occur only once, and approximately 1.9% lies in the top ten. The material sequenced was PBMCs or T cells enriched from blood (not recorded which). This TCR was sampled from a woman aged 45-60 years who had recovered from COVID-19. V gene TRBV6-5 combines with J gene TRBJ2-3; D is unresolved. This chain's CDR3 is CASSYSGSKRDTQYF. DNA of the CDR3: TGTGCCAGCAGTTACTCGGGCTCAAAGAGAGATACGCAGTATTTT.